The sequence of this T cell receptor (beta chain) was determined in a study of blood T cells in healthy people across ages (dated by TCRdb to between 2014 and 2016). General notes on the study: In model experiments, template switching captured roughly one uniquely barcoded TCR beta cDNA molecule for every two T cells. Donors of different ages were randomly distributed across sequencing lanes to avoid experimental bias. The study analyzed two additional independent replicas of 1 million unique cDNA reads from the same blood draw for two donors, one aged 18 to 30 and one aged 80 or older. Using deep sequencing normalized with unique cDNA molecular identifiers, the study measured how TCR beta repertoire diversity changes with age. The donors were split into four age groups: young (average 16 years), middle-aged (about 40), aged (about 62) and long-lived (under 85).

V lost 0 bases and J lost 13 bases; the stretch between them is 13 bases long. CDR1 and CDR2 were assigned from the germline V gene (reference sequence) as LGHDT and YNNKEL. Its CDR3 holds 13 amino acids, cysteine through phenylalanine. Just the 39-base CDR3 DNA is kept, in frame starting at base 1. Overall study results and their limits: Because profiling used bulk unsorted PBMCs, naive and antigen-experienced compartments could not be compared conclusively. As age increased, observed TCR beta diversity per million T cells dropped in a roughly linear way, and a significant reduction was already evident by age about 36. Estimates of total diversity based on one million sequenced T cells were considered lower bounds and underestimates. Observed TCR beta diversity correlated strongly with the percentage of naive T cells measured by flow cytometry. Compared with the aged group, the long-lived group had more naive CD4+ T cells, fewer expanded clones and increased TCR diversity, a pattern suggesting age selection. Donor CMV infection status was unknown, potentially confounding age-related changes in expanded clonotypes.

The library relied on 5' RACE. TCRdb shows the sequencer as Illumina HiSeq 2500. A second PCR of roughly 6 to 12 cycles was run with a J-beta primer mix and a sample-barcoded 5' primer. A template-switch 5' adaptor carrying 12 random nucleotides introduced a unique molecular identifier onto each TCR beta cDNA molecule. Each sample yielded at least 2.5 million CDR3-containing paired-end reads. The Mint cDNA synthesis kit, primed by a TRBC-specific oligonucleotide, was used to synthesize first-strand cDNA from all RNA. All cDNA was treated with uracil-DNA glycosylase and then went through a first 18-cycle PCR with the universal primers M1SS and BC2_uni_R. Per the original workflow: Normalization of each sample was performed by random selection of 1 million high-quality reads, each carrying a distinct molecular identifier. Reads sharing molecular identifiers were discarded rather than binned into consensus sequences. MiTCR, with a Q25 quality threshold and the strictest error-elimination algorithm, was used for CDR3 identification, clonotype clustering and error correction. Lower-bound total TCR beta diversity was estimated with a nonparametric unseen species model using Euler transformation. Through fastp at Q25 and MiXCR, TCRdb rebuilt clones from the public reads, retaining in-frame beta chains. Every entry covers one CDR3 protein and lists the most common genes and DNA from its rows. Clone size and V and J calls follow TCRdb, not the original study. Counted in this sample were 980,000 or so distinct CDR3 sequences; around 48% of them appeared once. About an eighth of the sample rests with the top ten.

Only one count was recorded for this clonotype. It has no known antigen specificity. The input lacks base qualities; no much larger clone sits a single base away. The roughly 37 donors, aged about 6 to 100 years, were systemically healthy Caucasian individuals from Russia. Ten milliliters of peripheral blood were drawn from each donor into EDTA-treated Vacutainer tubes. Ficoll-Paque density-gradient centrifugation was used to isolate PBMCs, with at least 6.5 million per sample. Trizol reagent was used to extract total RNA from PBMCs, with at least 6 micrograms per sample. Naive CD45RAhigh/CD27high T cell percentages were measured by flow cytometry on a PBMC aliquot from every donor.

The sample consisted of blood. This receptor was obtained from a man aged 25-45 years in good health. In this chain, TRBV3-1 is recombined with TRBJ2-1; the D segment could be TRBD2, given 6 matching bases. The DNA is TGTGCCAGCAGCCAAGATCGGGAGAGCCCTCAGTTCTTC. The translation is CASSQDRESPQFF.